A selection of T cell receptor beta chains follows, all from one sample in a study of shared T cell receptors in the human thymus. TCRdb's table, derived via immunoSEQ multiplex PCR, lists solely in-frame clones and lacks some. The sample gives about 540,000 clones, 75% to 80% of which show up once; 0.013% is in the top ten. This same sample was also part of a study on human thymus T cells.

Sample: thymocytes. All receptors come from a boy younger than two with a congenital heart defect. The CDR3 runs from the conserved cysteine through the conserved F or W. D genes are given only for firm matches. A clone size is listed for some rows: how often the clone was seen (once, few, many), or a class if it is expanded.

CDR3	DNA	V	length	D	J	size
CASSHTDSPTGELFF	TGTGCCAGCAGTCATACGGACAGCCCTACCGGGGAGCTGTTTTTT	TRBV28	15	NA	TRBJ2-2	NA
CASSEDPRGGYEQYF	TGTGCCAGCAGTGAAGACCCCAGAGGGGGCTACGAGCAGTACTTC	TRBV2	15	NA	TRBJ2-7	NA
CASREGQPYEQYF	TGTGCCAGCAGAGAGGGACAGCCCTACGAGCAGTACTTC	TRBV6-5	13	TRBD1	TRBJ2-7	NA
CASSQMEEMNTEAFF	TGTGCCAGCAGCCAAATGGAGGAGATGAACACTGAAGCTTTCTTT	TRBV14	15	NA	TRBJ1-1	NA
CASREDRGPYEQYF	TGTGCCAGCCGTGAGGACAGGGGTCCTTACGAGCAGTACTTC	TRBV6-5	14	TRBD1	TRBJ2-7	NA
CASTNRAGANVLTF	TGTGCCAGCACAAACAGGGCTGGGGCCAACGTCCTGACTTTC	TRBV6-1	14	NA	TRBJ2-6	NA
CASSYPQASGFYEQYF	TGTGCCAGCAGTTACCCCCAGGCTAGCGGGTTTTACGAGCAGTACTTC	TRBV6-6	16	TRBD2	TRBJ2-7	NA
CASSLGPGKGGYTF	TGCGCCAGCAGCTTGGGTCCAGGGAAGGGTGGCTACACCTTC	TRBV5-1	14	NA	TRBJ1-2	NA
CATSRKREHGNEQFF	TGTGCCACCAGCAGGAAGCGGGAGCACGGCAATGAGCAGTTCTTC	TRBV15	15	TRBD2	TRBJ2-1	NA
CASRGTGPRFYEQYF	TGTGCCAGCCGGGGGACAGGCCCCCGTTTCTACGAGCAGTACTTC	TRBV27	15	TRBD1	TRBJ2-7	NA
CASNLMGEGRYNEQFF	TGTGCCAGCAACCTAATGGGGGAGGGCCGGTACAATGAGCAGTTCTTC	TRBV11-2	16	TRBD2	TRBJ2-1	NA
CASSLKPPGTGDRGYTF	TGCGCCAGCAGCTTGAAGCCCCCCGGGACAGGGGATCGGGGCTACACCTTC	TRBV5-1	17	TRBD1	TRBJ1-2	NA
CASSPFLGSTGYNEQFF	TGTGCCAGCAGCCCCTTTCTCGGGTCCACGGGGTACAATGAGCAGTTCTTC	TRBV27	17	NA	TRBJ2-1	NA
CASSSIDRGLAYEQYF	TGTGCCAGCAGCTCGATTGACAGGGGGCTAGCCTACGAGCAGTACTTC	TRBV2	16	TRBD1	TRBJ2-7	few
CASSPRQSHEQYF	TGTGCCAGCAGTCCCCGACAGAGCCACGAGCAGTACTTC	TRBV13	13	NA	TRBJ2-7	NA
CAWIGVTSDSFRGETQYF	TGTGCCTGGATCGGTGTGACTAGCGACTCCTTTAGGGGAGAGACCCAGTACTTC	TRBV30	18	TRBD2	TRBJ2-5	NA
CAWSVCTYLTQGGDTEAFF	TGTGCCTGGAGTGTATGCACATACCTAACACAGGGGGGGGACACTGAAGCTTTCTTT	TRBV30	19	TRBD1	TRBJ1-1	few
CASRRQGEQPQHF	TGTGCCAGTAGGAGACAGGGAGAACAGCCCCAGCATTTT	TRBV19	13	TRBD1	TRBJ1-5	few
CASSYQFPIPGNEQFF	TGTGCCAGCAGTTACCAGTTCCCGATACCAGGCAATGAGCAGTTCTTC	TRBV6-5	16	NA	TRBJ2-1	NA
CASSLDYYNEQFF	TGTGCCAGCAGCTTGGACTACTACAATGAGCAGTTCTTC	TRBV5-6	13	NA	TRBJ2-1	once
CAWTVPRDRNSPLHF	TGTGCCTGGACCGTTCCCCGGGACAGAAATTCACCCCTCCACTTT	TRBV30	15	TRBD1	TRBJ1-6	NA
CASSPDADRGNGYTF	TGTGCCAGCAGCCCAGACGCGGACAGGGGGAATGGCTACACCTTC	TRBV6-5	15	TRBD1	TRBJ1-2	NA
CASSHGTGDFEQYF	TGTGCCAGCAGCCACGGGACAGGGGACTTCGAGCAGTACTTC	TRBV9	14	TRBD1	TRBJ2-7	NA
CSAWIGSGVAGPGGTQYF	TGCAGCGCCTGGATCGGCTCGGGGGTAGCGGGACCCGGGGGTACGCAGTATTTT	TRBV29-1	18	TRBD2	TRBJ2-3	NA
CASSAQGGDTEAFF	TGTGCCAGCAGTGCCCAGGGGGGTGACACTGAAGCTTTCTTT	TRBV6-1	14	TRBD1	TRBJ1-1	NA
CASSHRPPLASTDTQYF	TGTGCCAGCAGCCATAGGCCCCCCCTAGCAAGCACAGATACGCAGTATTTT	TRBV4-2	17	NA	TRBJ2-3	NA
CASSQVAGALYNEQFF	TGTGCCAGCAGCCAAGTAGCGGGGGCTTTATACAATGAGCAGTTCTTC	TRBV14	16	TRBD2	TRBJ2-1	few
CASSLARRLAGGSITETQYF	TGTGCCAGCAGCTTAGCCCGGCGACTAGCGGGAGGCTCAATAACGGAGACCCAGTACTTC	TRBV11-3	20	TRBD2	TRBJ2-5	NA
CATKAPGIGEKLFF	TGTGCCACCAAAGCCCCAGGGATCGGGGAAAAACTGTTTTTT	TRBV6-5	14	NA	TRBJ1-4	few
CASSTSGSLYNEQFF	TGTGCCAGCAGCACCAGCGGGAGCCTCTACAATGAGCAGTTCTTC	TRBV11-2	15	TRBD2	TRBJ2-1	NA
CAWSVQGDIQYF	TGTGCCTGGAGTGTACAGGGAGACATTCAGTACTTC	TRBV30	12	NA	TRBJ2-4	NA
CASSSQGIREKLFF	TGTGCCAGCAGTTCCCAGGGTATACGAGAAAAACTGTTTTTT	TRBV6-5	14	NA	TRBJ1-4	NA
CSVHCCGSDTQYF	TGCAGCGTTCATTGTTGCGGATCAGATACGCAGTATTTT	TRBV29-1	13	NA	TRBJ2-3	once
CASSLGTSERETQYF	TGTGCCAGCAGCTTGGGGACAAGTGAGCGGGAGACCCAGTACTTC	TRBV11-3	15	NA	TRBJ2-5	NA
CAWSVQFLHRTSGRALLYEQYF	TGTGCCTGGAGTGTACAATTCTTACATCGGACTAGCGGGAGGGCCCTCCTCTACGAGCAGTACTTC	TRBV30	22	TRBD2	TRBJ2-7	NA
CASSSTRLAGVKTPTEQYF	TGTGCCAGCAGCTCCACAAGACTAGCGGGGGTGAAAACCCCTACAGAGCAGTACTTC	TRBV7-9	19	TRBD2	TRBJ2-7	NA
CASSPEREAGTDTQYF	TGTGCCAGCAGCCCTGAGCGGGAGGCGGGCACAGATACGCAGTATTTT	TRBV11-3	16	TRBD2	TRBJ2-3	NA
CASRSLDTGELFF	TGTGCCAGCAGGAGCTTAGACACCGGGGAGCTGTTTTTT	TRBV6-4	13	NA	TRBJ2-2	NA
CASSLVGGSGTEAFF	TGTGCCAGCAGCTTAGTGGGGGGTTCGGGGACTGAAGCTTTCTTT	TRBV7-2	15	NA	TRBJ1-1	NA
CASSSSSEEGYEQYF	TGTGCCAGCAGCTCGTCCTCGGAGGAAGGCTACGAGCAGTACTTC	TRBV5-6	15	NA	TRBJ2-7	NA
CASSVGRLAGYNEQFF	TGTGCCAGCAGCGTAGGTAGGCTAGCGGGATACAATGAGCAGTTCTTC	TRBV9	16	TRBD2	TRBJ2-1	few
CASSYSTGEAFF	TGTGCCAGCAGTTACTCGACAGGAGAAGCTTTCTTT	TRBV6-5	12	NA	TRBJ1-1	NA
CASSLGAGGQETQYF	TGTGCCAGCAGTTTGGGGGCAGGGGGACAAGAGACCCAGTACTTC	TRBV2	15	TRBD1	TRBJ2-5	NA
CASSQDLAGAYEQYF	TGCGCCAGCAGCCAAGATCTAGCGGGAGCCTACGAGCAGTACTTC	TRBV4-3	15	TRBD2	TRBJ2-7	NA
CASRPLAGGKNEQYF	TGTGCCAGCAGGCCCCTAGCGGGAGGAAAGAACGAGCAGTACTTC	TRBV28	15	TRBD2	TRBJ2-7	once
CASTPGTSDTGELFF	TGTGCCAGCACGCCCGGGACTAGCGACACCGGGGAGCTGTTTTTT	TRBV9	15	TRBD2	TRBJ2-2	NA
CASSVGDGRALDEQFF	TGTGCCAGCAGCGTAGGAGACGGGAGGGCCCTTGATGAGCAGTTCTTC	TRBV9	16	TRBD2	TRBJ2-1	NA